This TCR beta chain was retrieved from a study of cytomegalovirus exposure and HLA in healthy donors. Libraries were prepared by immunoSEQ multiplex PCR; TCRdb keeps only in-frame clonotypes and omits some of them. This table has over 200,000 clones, 80% to 90% appearing once. Germline CDR1 is SNHLY and CDR2 is FYNNEI. The ends were cut back, 3 bases at V and 3 bases at J, with 9 bases in the middle. The CDR3 is made up of 13 amino acids. This receptor was taken from a woman between 18 and 30 years old in good health and CMV-seropositive. Sequencing was done on a sample of PBMCs. The chain has TRBV2 and TRBJ2-7, with D tentatively TRBD1 (5 bases). CDR3: CASSEEGVYEQYF. CDR3 DNA: TGTGCCAGCAGTGAGGAAGGGGTCTACGAGCAGTACTTC.